This T cell receptor beta chain was sequenced during a study of breast tumors, draining lymph nodes, adjacent tissues. The study, taken as a whole, reports: Compared with basal-like, luminal-like tumors shared significantly more repertoire with nontumor tissue. Findings are consistent with lymph node origin and intratumoral expansion of most tumor T cells.

Germline lookup yields CDR1 MDHEN and CDR2 SYDVKM. The CDR3 sequence is 16 residues long. Trimming shortened V by 6 bases and J by 0 bases, and 15 bases separated the two germline ends. This clonotype was picked up a small number of times. Its antigen is still unknown. TCRdb used MiXCR to reprocess the multiplex PCR reads, holding one entry per CDR3 protein. The sample includes roughly 260,000 distinct CDR3 sequences, roughly 31% of them seen just once. Samples came from axillary lymph nodes draining the breast cancer. Sequenced: axillary lymph node tissue. V gene TRBV28 combines with J gene TRBJ1-5; TRBD1 is a possible D gene (5 bases). The sequence derives from a female donor with breast cancer. Some clones in this sample may be carry-over from other donors' samples. The DNA for the CDR3 is TGTGCCAGCAGACTTCGACAGTCCTATAGCAATCAGCCCCAGCATTTT. This codes for CASRLRQSYSNQPQHF.